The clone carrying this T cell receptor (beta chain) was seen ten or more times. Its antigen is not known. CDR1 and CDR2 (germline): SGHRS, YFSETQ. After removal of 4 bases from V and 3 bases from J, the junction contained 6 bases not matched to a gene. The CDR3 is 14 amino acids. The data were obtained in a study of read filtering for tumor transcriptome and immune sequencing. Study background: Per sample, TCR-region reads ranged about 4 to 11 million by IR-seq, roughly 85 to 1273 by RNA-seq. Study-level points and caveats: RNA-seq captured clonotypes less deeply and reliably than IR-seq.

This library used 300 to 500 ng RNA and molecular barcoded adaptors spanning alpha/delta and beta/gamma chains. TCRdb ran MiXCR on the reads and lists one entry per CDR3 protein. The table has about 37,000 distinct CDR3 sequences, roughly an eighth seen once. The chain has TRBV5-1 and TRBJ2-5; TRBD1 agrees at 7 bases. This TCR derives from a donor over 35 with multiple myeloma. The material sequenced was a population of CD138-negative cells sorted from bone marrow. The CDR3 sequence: CASSEGGREETQYF. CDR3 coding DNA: TGCGCCAGCAGCGAAGGGGGCAGAGAAGAGACCCAGTACTTC.